Sequencing of this TCR beta chain was carried out in a study of Graves' ophthalmopathy and Graves' hyperthyroidism. Included hyperthyroidism patients were aged 18 to 65 and newly diagnosed (under 2 months' duration). RNA served as the template for amplifying TCR beta CDR3 regions. The authors performed first-round RT-PCR with HTBI primers and then a second-round multiplex PCR. MiXCR, run by TCRdb on the multiplex PCR reads, gives a single entry per CDR3 protein. The sample comprises under 800,000 distinct CDR3 sequences, roughly 20% of which are singletons, and roughly 6.9% rests with the top ten. Trimming removed 2 bases from V and 6 bases from J, with 16 bases in between. Germline CDR1 reads SGHAT; CDR2 reads FQDESV (reference sequence). The length of the CDR3 is 15 residues. Overall study findings and caveats: Most expanded thyroid clonotypes above 0.001 frequency also appeared in blood.

This clonotype has just a few counts. Its antigen is unidentified. J is TRBJ2-5 and V is TRBV11-1, with D perhaps TRBD1 or TRBD2 (6 bases each). The sample consisted of peripheral blood. The sequence came from a woman younger than 30 with stable Graves' hyperthyroidism. Some clones in this sample may be carry-over from other donors' samples. In DNA, the CDR3 is TGTGCCAGCAGCTTATCGAATGGGGGGCCGAAGACCCAGTACTTC. Its protein product is CASSLSNGGPKTQYF.